Listed below are T cell receptor beta chains from one sample, sequenced in a study of T-cell memory formation after mild COVID-19. TCRdb re-called the 5' RACE reads with MiXCR, one entry per CDR3 protein. The table lists 200,000 to 250,000 distinct CDR3 sequences, roughly 10% of them singletons. Source material: PBMCs or a T cell subset sorted from them (not recorded which). These TCRs come from a man younger than 35 who had mild COVID-19 (a few samples of this study predate the infection). Cell type and time point are not known. Both conserved end residues are part of each CDR3. Part of the rows lack a size; the others show once, few, many or a class for expanded clones.

CDR3aa: CASSTQRGTNEKLFF
abundance: NA
v_gene: TRBV7-2
j_gene: TRBJ1-4

CDR3aa: CASRKEGNTEAFF
abundance: few
v_gene: TRBV7-2
j_gene: TRBJ1-1

CDR3aa: CASTQRGLAGAYNEQFF
abundance: NA
v_gene: TRBV7-2
j_gene: TRBJ2-1

CDR3aa: CASSLDYSSTDTQYF
abundance: NA
v_gene: TRBV5-6
j_gene: TRBJ2-3

CDR3aa: CASSFSETGPDYTF
abundance: few
v_gene: TRBV7-3
j_gene: TRBJ1-2

CDR3aa: CASSGEMNTEAFF
abundance: NA
v_gene: TRBV2
j_gene: TRBJ1-1

CDR3aa: CASSLVSSGQETQYF
abundance: NA
v_gene: TRBV7-2
j_gene: TRBJ2-5

CDR3aa: CASSSLGVRSTDTQYF
abundance: NA
v_gene: TRBV5-5
j_gene: TRBJ2-3

CDR3aa: CASSSTTDTQYF
abundance: many
v_gene: TRBV5-1
j_gene: TRBJ2-3

CDR3aa: CASSRQESGTQYF
abundance: NA
v_gene: TRBV6-5
j_gene: TRBJ2-5

CDR3aa: CASSPGLAGRDTQYF
abundance: few
v_gene: TRBV12-3/TRBV12-4
j_gene: TRBJ2-3

CDR3aa: CSAAGGRGLETQYF
abundance: few
v_gene: TRBV20-1
j_gene: TRBJ2-5

CDR3aa: CASSQDTVNQPQHF
abundance: few
v_gene: TRBV3-1
j_gene: TRBJ1-5

CDR3aa: CASSFGGIGGWETQYF
abundance: NA
v_gene: TRBV5-1
j_gene: TRBJ2-5

CDR3aa: CASSQKTSPAPF
abundance: many
v_gene: TRBV7-2
j_gene: TRBJ2-1

CDR3aa: CASSLAGGYTQYF
abundance: NA
v_gene: TRBV7-8
j_gene: TRBJ2-3

CDR3aa: CASSEVKGLGETQYF
abundance: many
v_gene: TRBV6-1
j_gene: TRBJ2-5

CDR3aa: CASSRTGPGNTIYF
abundance: NA
v_gene: TRBV28
j_gene: TRBJ1-3

CDR3aa: CASSSQVHNEQFF
abundance: many
v_gene: TRBV11-1
j_gene: TRBJ2-1

CDR3aa: CASSYHTGGTEAFF
abundance: NA
v_gene: TRBV12-3/TRBV12-4
j_gene: TRBJ1-1

CDR3aa: CASSLRDRGRRANVLTF
abundance: NA
v_gene: TRBV7-9
j_gene: TRBJ2-6

CDR3aa: CASSQDRGPTDTQYF
abundance: NA
v_gene: TRBV4-2
j_gene: TRBJ2-3

CDR3aa: CSAPRSTDTQYF
abundance: few
v_gene: TRBV29-1
j_gene: TRBJ2-3

CDR3aa: CASSLRRAGRNQPQHF
abundance: few
v_gene: TRBV6-2/TRBV6-3
j_gene: TRBJ1-5

CDR3aa: CASSLVGAGNTIYF
abundance: NA
v_gene: TRBV28
j_gene: TRBJ1-3

CDR3aa: CASSSKFIGQGNFGSYNEQFF
abundance: few
v_gene: TRBV5-1
j_gene: TRBJ2-1

CDR3aa: CSARFTEAFF
abundance: few
v_gene: TRBV20-1
j_gene: TRBJ1-1

CDR3aa: CASSWTARGENEQFF
abundance: few
v_gene: TRBV11-2
j_gene: TRBJ2-1

CDR3aa: CASMRGPGAGEETQYF
abundance: NA
v_gene: TRBV2
j_gene: TRBJ2-5

CDR3aa: CAIRRNTEAFF
abundance: NA
v_gene: TRBV10-3
j_gene: TRBJ1-1

CDR3aa: CASRTGTVNSPLHF
abundance: NA
v_gene: TRBV6-5
j_gene: TRBJ1-6

CDR3aa: CASSLTHPHF
abundance: few
v_gene: TRBV7-8
j_gene: TRBJ1-5

CDR3aa: CASSARDTSRAFF
abundance: NA
v_gene: TRBV9
j_gene: TRBJ1-1

CDR3aa: CSARVGSQETQYF
abundance: NA
v_gene: TRBV20-1
j_gene: TRBJ2-5

CDR3aa: CATQGRTGSHNEQFF
abundance: many
v_gene: TRBV25-1
j_gene: TRBJ2-1

CDR3aa: CASSQVLASSTDTQYF
abundance: many
v_gene: TRBV4-3
j_gene: TRBJ2-3

CDR3aa: CASSQGAQSGANVLTF
abundance: NA
v_gene: TRBV4-1
j_gene: TRBJ2-6

CDR3aa: CASSYWTGAGAEAFF
abundance: few
v_gene: TRBV6-2/TRBV6-3
j_gene: TRBJ1-1

CDR3aa: CASSRRASGYGYTF
abundance: NA
v_gene: TRBV3-1
j_gene: TRBJ1-2

CDR3aa: CAITRGQGYNTEAFF
abundance: few
v_gene: TRBV10-3
j_gene: TRBJ1-1

CDR3aa: CASSLGQRLALSYTF
abundance: few
v_gene: TRBV7-9
j_gene: TRBJ1-2

CDR3aa: CASSVSGTAYNEQFF
abundance: NA
v_gene: TRBV6-5
j_gene: TRBJ2-1

CDR3aa: CATSGEGLGYTF
abundance: few
v_gene: TRBV24-1
j_gene: TRBJ1-2

CDR3aa: CAISPGQGITKNIQYF
abundance: NA
v_gene: TRBV10-3
j_gene: TRBJ2-4

CDR3aa: CASSPGTGPGTEAFF
abundance: few
v_gene: TRBV12-3/TRBV12-4
j_gene: TRBJ1-1

CDR3aa: CASSDPRGKGTDTQYF
abundance: NA
v_gene: TRBV2
j_gene: TRBJ2-3

CDR3aa: CSARKYQETQYF
abundance: few
v_gene: TRBV20-1
j_gene: TRBJ2-5

CDR3aa: CASSDDRIEKLFF
abundance: NA
v_gene: TRBV12-3/TRBV12-4
j_gene: TRBJ1-4